This entry is about one T cell receptor beta chain. Its antigen is still unknown. Sequencing of cultured CD4+ T cell DNA used the Oncomine TCR Beta short-read assay. TCRdb analysed the PCR reads with MiXCR anew, one entry per CDR3 protein. The repertoire holds about 15,000 distinct CDR3 sequences, about half seen once, with roughly an eighth in the top ten. This entry belongs to a study of vaccination and CD4 T cells after COVID-19. Treatment described: 10-day PBMC culture with coronavirus spike peptide pools or control peptides (ViraFEST assay). After culture for over nine days, isolation of CD4+ T cells was performed by negative selection. The CDR3 is 17 residues long. The germline gives CDR1 SEHNR, CDR2 FQNEAQ (reference sequence). V was clipped by 1 base and J by 6 bases; unmatched bases: 6.

Material for sequencing was CD4+ T cells from blood, cultured in vitro. This sequence originates from a human donor who had recovered from COVID-19. The chain combines TRBV7-9 with TRBJ2-2; 12 bases fit TRBD1. The DNA for the CDR3 is TGTGCCAGCAGCTTAGGGCCCGGGACAGGGGGCTCCGGGGAGCTGTTTTTT. It encodes CASSLGPGTGGSGELFF.